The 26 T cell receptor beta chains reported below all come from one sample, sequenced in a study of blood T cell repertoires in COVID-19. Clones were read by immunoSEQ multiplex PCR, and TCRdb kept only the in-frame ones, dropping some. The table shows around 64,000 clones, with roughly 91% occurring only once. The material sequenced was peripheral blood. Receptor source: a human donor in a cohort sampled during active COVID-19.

CDR3 coding DNA: TGTGCCAGCAAAGGGAGGGCGGGAGAAGGGGTTACCGGGGAGCTGTTTTTT. This sequence encodes CASKGRAGEGVTGELFF. The V gene is TRBV2, the J gene TRBJ2-2; TRBD2 agrees at 7 bases. With 7 bases clipped from V and 5 bases from J, the junction kept 16 bases outside the gene matches. The CDR3 is 17 amino acids. The germline gives CDR1 SNHLY, CDR2 FYNNEI.

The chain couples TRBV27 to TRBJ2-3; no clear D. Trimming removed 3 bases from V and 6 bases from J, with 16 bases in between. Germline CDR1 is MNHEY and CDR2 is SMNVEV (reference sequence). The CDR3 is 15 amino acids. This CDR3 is CASSFSPTAFDTQYF. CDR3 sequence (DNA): TGTGCCAGCAGTTTTAGCCCCACCGCATTTGATACGCAGTATTTT.

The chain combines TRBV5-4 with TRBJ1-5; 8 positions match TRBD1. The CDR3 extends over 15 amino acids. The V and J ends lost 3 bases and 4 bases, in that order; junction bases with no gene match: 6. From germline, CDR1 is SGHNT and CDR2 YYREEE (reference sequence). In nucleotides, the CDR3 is TGTGCCAGCAGCTCGGACAGGGCTGTTAATCAGCCCCAGCATTTT. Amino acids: CASSSDRAVNQPQHF. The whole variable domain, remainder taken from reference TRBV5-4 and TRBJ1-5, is ETGVTQSPTHLIKTRGQQVTLRCSSQSGHNTVSWYQQALGQGPQFIFQYYREEENGRGNFPPRFSGLQFPNYSSELNVNALELDDSALYLCASSSDRAVNQPQHFGDGTRLSIL.

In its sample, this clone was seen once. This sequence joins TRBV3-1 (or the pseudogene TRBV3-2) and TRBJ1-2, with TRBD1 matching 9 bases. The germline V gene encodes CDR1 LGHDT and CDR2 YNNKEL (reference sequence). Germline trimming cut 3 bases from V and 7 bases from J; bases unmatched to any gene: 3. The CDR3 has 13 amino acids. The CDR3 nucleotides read TGTGCCAGCAGCCACCAGACAGGGGGTGGCTACACCTTC. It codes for CASSHQTGGGYTF.

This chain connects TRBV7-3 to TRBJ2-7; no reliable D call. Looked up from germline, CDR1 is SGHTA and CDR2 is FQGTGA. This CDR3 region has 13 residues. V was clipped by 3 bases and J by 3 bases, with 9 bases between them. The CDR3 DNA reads TGTGCCAGCAGCTTTCTAAATCGCTACGAGCAGTACTTC. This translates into CASSFLNRYEQYF.

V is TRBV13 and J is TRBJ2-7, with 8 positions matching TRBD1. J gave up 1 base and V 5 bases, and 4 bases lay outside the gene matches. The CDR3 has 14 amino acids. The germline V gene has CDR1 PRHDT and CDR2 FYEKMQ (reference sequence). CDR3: CASSQTGASYEQYF. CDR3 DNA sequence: TGTGCCAGCAGCCAGACAGGGGCGTCCTACGAGCAGTACTTC. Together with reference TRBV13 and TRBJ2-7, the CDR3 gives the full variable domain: AAGVIQSPRHLIKEKRETATLKCYPIPRHDTVYWYQQGPGQDPQFLISFYEKMQSDKGSIPDRFSAQQFSDYHSELNMSSLELGDSALYFCASSQTGASYEQYFGPGTRLTVT.

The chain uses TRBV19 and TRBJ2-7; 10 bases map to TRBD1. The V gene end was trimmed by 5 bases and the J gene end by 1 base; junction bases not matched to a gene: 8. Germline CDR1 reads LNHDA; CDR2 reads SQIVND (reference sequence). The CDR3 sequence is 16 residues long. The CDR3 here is CASSPKGQGPSYEQYF. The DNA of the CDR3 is TGTGCCAGTAGTCCCAAGGGACAGGGGCCATCCTACGAGCAGTACTTC.

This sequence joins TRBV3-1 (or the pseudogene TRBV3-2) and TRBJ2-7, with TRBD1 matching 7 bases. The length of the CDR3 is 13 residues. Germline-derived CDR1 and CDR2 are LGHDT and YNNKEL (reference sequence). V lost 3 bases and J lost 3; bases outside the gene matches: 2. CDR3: CASSQSGGYEQYF. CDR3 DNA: TGTGCCAGCAGCCAGTCAGGGGGCTACGAGCAGTACTTC.

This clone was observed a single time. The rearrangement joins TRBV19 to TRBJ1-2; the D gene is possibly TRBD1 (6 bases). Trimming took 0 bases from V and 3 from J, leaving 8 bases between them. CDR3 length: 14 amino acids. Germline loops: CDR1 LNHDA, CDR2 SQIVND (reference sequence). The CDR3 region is CASSIEGHHYGYTF. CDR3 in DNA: TGTGCCAGTAGTATAGAGGGACACCACTATGGCTACACCTTC.

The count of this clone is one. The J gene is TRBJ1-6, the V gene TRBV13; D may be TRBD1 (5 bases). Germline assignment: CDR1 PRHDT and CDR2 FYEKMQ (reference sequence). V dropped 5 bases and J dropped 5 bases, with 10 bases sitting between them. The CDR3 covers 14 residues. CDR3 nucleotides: TGTGCCAGCAGCGGGGCGGGGAATAATTCACCCCTCCACTTT. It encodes CASSGAGNNSPLHF.

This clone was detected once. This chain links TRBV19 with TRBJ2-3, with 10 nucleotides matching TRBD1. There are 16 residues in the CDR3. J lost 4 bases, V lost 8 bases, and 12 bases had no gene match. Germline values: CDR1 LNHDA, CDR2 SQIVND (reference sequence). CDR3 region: CASRRQGQGRPDTQYF. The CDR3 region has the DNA TGTGCCAGTCGAAGACAGGGACAGGGGAGACCAGATACGCAGTATTTT. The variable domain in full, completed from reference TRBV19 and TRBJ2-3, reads DGGITQSPKYLFRKEGQNVTLSCEQNLNHDAMYWYRQDPGQGLRLIYYSQIVNDFQKGDIAEGYSVSREKKESFPLTVTSAQKNPTAFYLCASRRQGQGRPDTQYFGPGTRLTVL.

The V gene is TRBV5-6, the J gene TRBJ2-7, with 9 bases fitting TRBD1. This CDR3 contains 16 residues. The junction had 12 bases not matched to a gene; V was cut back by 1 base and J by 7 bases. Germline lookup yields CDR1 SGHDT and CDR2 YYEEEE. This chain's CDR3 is CASSLSPGTGTKEQYF. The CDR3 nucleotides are TGTGCCAGCAGCTTGTCCCCCGGGACAGGGACTAAGGAGCAGTACTTC.

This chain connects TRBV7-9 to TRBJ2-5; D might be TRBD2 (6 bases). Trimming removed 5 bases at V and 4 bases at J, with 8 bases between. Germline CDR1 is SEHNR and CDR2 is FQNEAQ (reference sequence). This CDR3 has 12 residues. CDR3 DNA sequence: TGTGCCAGCAGCGGGGGGAGAGAGACCCAGTACTTC. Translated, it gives CASSGGRETQYF. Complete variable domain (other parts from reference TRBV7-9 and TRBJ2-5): DTGVSQNPRHKITKRGQNVTFRCDPISEHNRLYWYRQTLGQGPEFLTYFQNEAQLEKSRLLSDRFSAERPKGSFSTLEIQRTEQGDSAMYLCASSGGRETQYFGPGTRLLVL.

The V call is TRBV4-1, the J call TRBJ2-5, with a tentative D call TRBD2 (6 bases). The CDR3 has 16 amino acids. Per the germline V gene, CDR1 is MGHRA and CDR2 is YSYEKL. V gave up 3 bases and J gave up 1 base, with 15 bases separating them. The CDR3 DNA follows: TGCGCCAGCAGCCAGTCGGTTAGCGGAGTCCAAGAGACCCAGTACTTC. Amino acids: CASSQSVSGVQETQYF.

The chain's CDR3 is CASSYDRAQTDSYEQYF. DNA of the CDR3: TGTGCCAGCAGTTACGACCGCGCCCAGACAGATTCCTACGAGCAGTACTTC. J is TRBJ2-7 and V is TRBV6-7; TRBD1 is a possible D gene (5 bases). TRBV6-7 belongs to the ORF category, with a function that is uncertain. Trimming removed 2 bases at V and 1 base at J, with 18 bases between. The length of the CDR3 is 17 residues.

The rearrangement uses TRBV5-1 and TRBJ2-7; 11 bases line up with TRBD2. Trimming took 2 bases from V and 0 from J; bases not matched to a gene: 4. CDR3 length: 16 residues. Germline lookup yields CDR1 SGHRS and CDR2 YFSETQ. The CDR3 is CASSLPTSGNSYEQYF. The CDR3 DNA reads TGCGCCAGCAGCTTACCGACTAGCGGGAACTCCTACGAGCAGTACTTC. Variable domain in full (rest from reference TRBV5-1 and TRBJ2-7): KAGVTQTPRYLIKTRGQQVTLSCSPISGHRSVSWYQQTPGQGLQFLFEYFSETQRNKGNFPGRFSGRQFSNSRSEMNVSTLELGDSALYLCASSLPTSGNSYEQYFGPGTRLTVT.

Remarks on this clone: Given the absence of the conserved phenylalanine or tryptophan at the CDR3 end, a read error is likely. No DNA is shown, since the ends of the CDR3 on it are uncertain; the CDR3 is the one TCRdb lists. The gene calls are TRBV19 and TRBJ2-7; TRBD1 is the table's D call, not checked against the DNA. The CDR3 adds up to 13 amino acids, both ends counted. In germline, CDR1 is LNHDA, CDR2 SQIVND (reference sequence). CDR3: CASSTPRTPISAR.

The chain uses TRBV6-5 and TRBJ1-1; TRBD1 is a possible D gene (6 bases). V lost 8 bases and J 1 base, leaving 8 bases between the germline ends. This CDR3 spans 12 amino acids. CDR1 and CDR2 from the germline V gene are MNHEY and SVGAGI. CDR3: CASQTGNTEAFF. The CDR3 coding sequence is TGTGCCAGCCAGACAGGGAACACTGAAGCTTTCTTT.

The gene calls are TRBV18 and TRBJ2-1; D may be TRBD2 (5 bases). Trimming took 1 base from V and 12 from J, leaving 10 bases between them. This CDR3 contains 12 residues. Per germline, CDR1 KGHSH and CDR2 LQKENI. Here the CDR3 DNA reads TGTGCCAGCTCACCACAGGGAGTAGCGCAGTTCTTC. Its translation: CASSPQGVAQFF.

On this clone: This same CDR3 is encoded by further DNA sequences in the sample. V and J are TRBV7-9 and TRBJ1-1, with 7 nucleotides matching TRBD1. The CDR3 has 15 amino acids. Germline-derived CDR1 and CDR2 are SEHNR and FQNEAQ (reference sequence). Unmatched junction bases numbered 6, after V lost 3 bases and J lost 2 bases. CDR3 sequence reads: CASSFLGQANTEAFF. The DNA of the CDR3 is TGTGCCAGCAGCTTCTTAGGACAGGCAAACACTGAAGCTTTCTTT.

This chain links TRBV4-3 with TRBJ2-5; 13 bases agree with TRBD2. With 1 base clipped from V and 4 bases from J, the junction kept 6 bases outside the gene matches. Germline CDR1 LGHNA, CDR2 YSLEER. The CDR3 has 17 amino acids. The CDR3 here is CASSQGLAGGSGETQYF. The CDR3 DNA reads TGCGCCAGCAGCCAAGGACTAGCGGGGGGATCGGGAGAGACCCAGTACTTC.

The CDR3 here is CASSEGLAGFQETQYF. As DNA, the CDR3 is TGCGCCAGCAGCGAAGGACTAGCGGGGTTCCAAGAGACCCAGTACTTC. The rearrangement uses TRBV5-1 and TRBJ2-5, with 12 bases matching TRBD2. Germline lookup yields CDR1 SGHRS and CDR2 YFSETQ. This CDR3 spans 16 amino acids. The J segment lost 1 base and the V segment lost 4 bases, leaving 5 bases of the junction unmatched. The whole variable domain, remainder taken from reference TRBV5-1 and TRBJ2-5, is KAGVTQTPRYLIKTRGQQVTLSCSPISGHRSVSWYQQTPGQGLQFLFEYFSETQRNKGNFPGRFSGRQFSNSRSEMNVSTLELGDSALYLCASSEGLAGFQETQYFGPGTRLLVL.

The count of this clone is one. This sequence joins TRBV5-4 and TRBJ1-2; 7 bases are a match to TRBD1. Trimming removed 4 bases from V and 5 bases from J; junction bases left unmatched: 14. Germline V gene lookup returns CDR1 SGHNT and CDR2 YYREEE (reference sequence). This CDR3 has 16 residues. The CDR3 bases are TGTGCCAGCAGCGGACCGGGACAGTCTATTCCTTATGGCTACACCTTC. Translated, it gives CASSGPGQSIPYGYTF. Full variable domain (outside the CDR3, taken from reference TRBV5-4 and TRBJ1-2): ETGVTQSPTHLIKTRGQQVTLRCSSQSGHNTVSWYQQALGQGPQFIFQYYREEENGRGNFPPRFSGLQFPNYSSELNVNALELDDSALYLCASSGPGQSIPYGYTFGSGTRLTVV.

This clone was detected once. The CDR3 DNA follows: TGTGCCAGCAGTAACCGTACGGACAGCCTCTATGGCTACACCTTC. This codes for CASSNRTDSLYGYTF. The chain has TRBV27 and TRBJ1-2; D is perhaps TRBD1 (6 bases). The CDR3 length is 15 residues. Germline CDR1 MNHEY, CDR2 SMNVEV (reference sequence). V was shortened by 5 bases and J by 4 bases, with 17 bases between the two germline ends.

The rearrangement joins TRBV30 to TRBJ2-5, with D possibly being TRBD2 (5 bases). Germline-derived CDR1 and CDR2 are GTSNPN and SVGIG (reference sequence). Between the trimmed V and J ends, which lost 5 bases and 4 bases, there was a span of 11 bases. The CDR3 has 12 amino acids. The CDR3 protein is CAWAGTIETQYF. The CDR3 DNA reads TGTGCCTGGGCGGGTACGATAGAGACCCAGTACTTC.

CDR3 sequence: CASSTFPGGDYGYTF. The CDR3 coding sequence is TGCGCCAGCAGCACCTTCCCAGGGGGCGACTATGGCTACACCTTC. The genes are TRBV5-1 and TRBJ1-2, with TRBD1 identical over 8 bases. CDR1 and CDR2 from the germline V gene are SGHRS and YFSETQ. V lost 4 bases, J lost 3 bases, and 8 bases stayed unmatched. CDR3 length: 15 residues.